This T cell receptor (beta chain) was obtained from a study of vaccination and CD4 T cells after COVID-19. Treatment of the sample: approximately 9-day PBMC culture with coronavirus spike peptide pools or control peptides (ViraFEST assay). In this cohort, PCR tests turned positive between March and December 2020, predating US Alpha, Beta and Delta variants. The CDR3 has 15 amino acids. From germline, CDR1 is SNHLY and CDR2 FYNNEI. The V end was cut by 6 bases, the J end by 4 bases, with 18 bases between. Cultured CD4+ T cells had their DNA profiled by the Oncomine TCR Beta short-read assay. TCRdb redid the calling of the PCR reads with MiXCR, one entry per CDR3 protein. The repertoire includes over 9,500 distinct CDR3 sequences, about 42% of them detected once, and 29% sits in the top ten. Comments on this clonotype: Its antigen remains unidentified.

Sequences were obtained from CD4+ T cells from blood, cultured in vitro. This receptor was identified in a human donor who had recovered from COVID-19. V and J are TRBV2 and TRBJ2-5, with D unclear. The DNA of the CDR3 is TGTGCCAGCAGCCCCGACGTCGGCGGCGGAGAGACCCAGTACTTC. Encoded protein: CASSPDVGGGETQYF.